The text below deals with one T cell receptor (beta chain). No cognate antigen has been identified for it. No much larger clonotype is one base removed from it; base qualities were not supplied. The CDR3 regions of human TCRbeta chains were subjected to immunosequencing. The authors' pipeline ran thus. Repertoire TCRs were checked for matches against a reference library of SARS-CoV-2-specific TCRs that had been generated using the MIRA antigen-specificity platform. Breadth meant the fraction of unique TCRs that were SARS-CoV-2-associated, whereas depth meant the fraction of total T cells that were SARS-CoV-2-associated. Each spike-specific TCR was assigned to its reactive spike region and to a CD4 or CD8 class using the MIRA data. Log10-transformed breadth and depth values were compared by one-way ANOVA with Sidak's multiple comparisons tests. TCRdb limited this immuneACCESS table to in-frame rearrangements with V and J called. A share of clones is missing; checked studies link under half to unresolved V genes, and the rest is unexplained. D and trimming come from the DNA, and the V and J calls and clone size come from that table. The sample table records 120,000 to 150,000 clones; 80% to 95% of these occur just once. In total, the top ten clones hold about 3% of the sample.

Counted from cysteine to phenylalanine, this CDR3 has 13 amino acids. Only the CDR3 part of the read is kept: 39 bases, read in frame from the first base. V and J are truncated by 0 bases and 4 bases respectively, leaving an intervening sequence of 6 bases. Via the germline V gene, CDR1 is SGDLS and CDR2 YYNGEE. The data are from a study of T cell responses to AZD1222 COVID-19 vaccine (dated by TCRdb to the early 2020s). With regard to the full study: TCR sequencing was performed for about 240 trial participants, of whom about 200 were given two doses of AZD1222 and around 25 were given two doses of MenACWY control vaccine. Trial participants were enrolled into age subgroups of 18-55, 56-69 and 70-plus years, which contained 148, 28 and 57 TCR-sequenced participants, respectively. Results and caveats for the whole study, not just this receptor: After two AZD1222 doses, both the breadth and the depth of spike-specific TCRs were significantly higher than at day 0 and than in MenACWY recipients. Because no day 14 peak-response samples were available, the repertoires could be characterized only after the peak T cell response. Participants were mostly white British and included more females than males, and it was suggested by the authors that clonal diversity may have been underestimated. The vaccine-associated CD4 TCRs covered the entire spike protein, and the dominant responses fell in regions 160-218 and 743-854. Only a handful of AZD1222 recipients were SARS-CoV-2 seropositive at baseline, limiting conclusions about previously exposed vaccinees. In the small 56-69-year group, the increase in depth fell short of significance, most likely because of low power. Reportedly, close to half of the unique spike-specific TCRs recognized epitopes lying outside the regions that are mutated in the B.1.351 and B.1.1.7 variants.

This specimen's time point label, interpreted: baseline before first vaccination. The treatment or condition label here, explained by the study, means: meningococcal conjugate vaccine given as trial control. Samples from vaccinated people were obtained from the UK trials COV001 and COV002, which included a single-blind randomized controlled phase 2/3 trial of AZD1222 (ChAdOx1 nCoV-19) in healthy adults. Trial participant PBMC samples were collected at day 0 and day 28 after the second dose for TCRbeta chain sequencing. Sequencing used peripheral blood, obtained on day 0 of MenACWY control vaccination. The origin of this receptor is an adult in good health. The rearranged segments are TRBV9 and TRBJ2-3; no D segment can be confidently identified. The CDR3 amino acid sequence is: CASSVVVSDTQYF. The nucleotide sequence is TGTGCCAGCAGCGTAGTAGTTTCAGATACGCAGTATTTT.